The 26 T cell receptor beta chains listed next were all sequenced from one sample in a study of beta chain features in type 1 diabetes. The entirety of the isolated RNA underwent reverse transcription, so expressed TCRB transcripts were sequenced. Profiling relied on immunoSEQ multiplex PCR, and the TCRdb table lists in-frame clones only, not all of them. This repertoire shows about half a million clones, 10% to 12% found once; its top ten account for more than 0.045%. Sequencing used naive CD4+ T cells from blood. The receptors were sampled from a woman under 30 in good health.

The chain combines TRBV23-1 with TRBJ1-1; 12 bases line up with TRBD1. TRBV23-1 is treated as an ORF (open reading frame) with a function not yet certain. J was trimmed by 5 bases and V by 6 bases; bases with no gene match: 4. The CDR3 length is 14 residues. CDR3 bases: TGCGCCAGCAGACGGGACAGGGGGCGGACTGAAGCTTTCTTT. Its translation: CASRRDRGRTEAFF.

In the case of this clone: An end of the junction does not agree with germline; a read error may underlie this. The rearrangement links TRBV30 to TRBJ2-7; 7 bases agree with TRBD2. Germline-derived CDR1 and CDR2 are GTSNPN and SVGIG (reference sequence). The CDR3 runs to 14 residues. The CDR3 loop reads CAWSTSISGLDLDF. CDR3 nucleotides: TGTGCCTGGAGTACTTCTATTAGCGGGTTAGACCTGGACTTC.

The chain links TRBV29-1 to TRBJ2-5; no firm D call. The CDR3 runs 12 residues. V gave up 5 bases and J gave up 2 bases, with 9 bases separating them. Germline V gives CDR1 SQVTM, CDR2 ANQGSEA. CDR3 DNA: TGCAGCGTTAGTGTGGGTCAAGAGACCCAGTACTTC. Its translation is CSVSVGQETQYF.

This clone was observed a handful of times. The rearrangement joins TRBV30 to TRBJ2-7; 7 bases fit TRBD1. The V and J ends lost 2 bases and 5 bases, in that order; junction bases with no gene match: 12. The CDR3 runs to 15 residues. Germline loops: CDR1 GTSNPN, CDR2 SVGIG (reference sequence). CDR3 DNA: TGTGCCTGGAGTAGAGGTGCCCGGGACAGAAACGAGCAGTACTTC. Protein product: CAWSRGARDRNEQYF.

This sequence joins TRBV4-3 and TRBJ2-5; D is unclear. The V end lost 4 bases, the J end lost 5 bases, and 11 bases lay between the germline ends. In germline, CDR1 is LGHNA, CDR2 YSLEER. The CDR3 contains 13 residues. CDR3 sequence (DNA): TGCGCCAGCAGCCGGGCCGTTGAGGAGACCCAGTACTTC. It specifies CASSRAVEETQYF.

In its sample, this clone was seen a few times. The chain carries TRBV13 and TRBJ2-7; TRBD2 aligns across 12 bases. The CDR3 sequence is 16 residues long. The V gene's germline CDR1 is PRHDT and CDR2 FYEKMQ (reference sequence). V shed 5 bases, J shed 0 bases, and the junction held 5 bases outside the gene matches. In DNA, the CDR3 is TGTGCCAGCAGCCCAAGGACTAGCGGGACCTCCTACGAGCAGTACTTC. As protein: CASSPRTSGTSYEQYF.

Only a few counts were recorded for this clone. The chain has TRBV6-5 and TRBJ1-2, with D perhaps TRBD1 (5 bases). Germline V lookup: CDR1 MNHEY, CDR2 SVGAGI. The length of the CDR3 is 15 residues. Trimming pared 0 bases from V and 0 bases from J, leaving 8 bases between. Written as DNA, the CDR3 is TGTGCCAGCAGTTACTCTTTGACAGCTAACTATGGCTACACCTTC. Its protein is CASSYSLTANYGYTF.

This clone has more than one count but fewer than ten. The V and J genes are TRBV4-1 and TRBJ2-5, with D possibly being TRBD1 (6 bases). CDR1 is MGHRA and CDR2 is YSYEKL in the germline V gene. This CDR3 contains 13 residues. The V and J ends lost 5 bases and 5 bases respectively, with 12 bases between them. CDR3: CASSNRVQETQYF. Written as DNA, the CDR3 is TGCGCCAGCAGCAACAGGGTCCAGGAGACCCAGTACTTC.

This clone appeared a few times. V is TRBV30 and J is TRBJ1-2; 8 bases match TRBD1. This CDR3 has 14 residues. V lost 3 bases, J lost 2 bases, and 5 bases stayed unmatched. The germline V gene encodes CDR1 GTSNPN and CDR2 SVGIG (reference sequence). The CDR3 DNA is TGTGCCTGGAGCCAGGGGGCGGGGAACTATGGCTACACCTTC. Translation gives CAWSQGAGNYGYTF.

The V gene is TRBV7-9, the J gene TRBJ2-1, with D perhaps matching TRBD1 (6 bases). V lost 6 bases, J lost 3 bases, and 18 bases lay in between. The CDR3 has 16 amino acids. CDR1 and CDR2 from the germline V gene are SEHNR and FQNEAQ (reference sequence). CDR3 nucleotides: TGTGCCAGCAGTTCCCAGTTAAAGGGGGACTACAATGAGCAGTTCTTC. It translates to CASSSQLKGDYNEQFF.

The chain recombines TRBV29-1 with TRBJ2-3; D call uncertain. Germline CDR1 reads SQVTM; CDR2 reads ANQGSEA. V gave up 5 bases and J gave up 1 base, with 19 bases separating them. CDR3 length equals 16 residues. CDR3: CSVKRNNGMGTDTQYF. DNA for the CDR3: TGCAGCGTTAAGAGGAACAATGGAATGGGCACAGATACGCAGTATTTT.

This clone was detected a few times. The V call is TRBV7-2, the J call TRBJ1-6; D gene ambiguous. The V gene's germline CDR1 is SGHTA and CDR2 FQGNSA. The V end lost 1 base, the J end lost 11 bases, and 9 bases lay between the germline ends. The CDR3 length is 13 residues. The CDR3 DNA is TGTGCCAGCAGCTTAGGGATAGTCGCACCCCTCCACTTT. It encodes CASSLGIVAPLHF. Complete variable domain (other parts from reference TRBV7-2 and TRBJ1-6): GAGVSQSPSNKVTEKGKDVELRCDPISGHTALYWYRQSLGQGLEFLIYFQGNSAPDKSGLPSDRFSAERTGGSVSTLTIQRTQQEDSAVYLCASSLGIVAPLHFGNGTRLTVT.

This clone was observed a handful of times. The chain recombines TRBV7-2 with TRBJ1-3; D gene uncertain. Per the germline V gene, CDR1 is SGHTA and CDR2 is FQGNSA. Trimming stripped 2 bases from V and 3 bases from J, with 2 bases between. This CDR3 comprises 12 residues. This CDR3 is CASSLYGNTIYF. The CDR3 nucleotides are TGTGCCAGCAGCTTATATGGAAACACCATATATTTT.

This clone was seen a few times. The V and J genes are TRBV15 and TRBJ1-1; a weak D match, TRBD1 (5 bases). The germline V gene encodes CDR1 LNHNV and CDR2 YYDKDF (reference sequence). Trimming took off 8 bases at V and 9 bases at J, with 16 bases between the two ends. The CDR3 length is 12 residues. CDR3 bases: TGTGCCACCCGAGACTCCAGGGCGAAAGCTTTCTTT. It encodes CATRDSRAKAFF.

V gene TRBV11-3 combines with J gene TRBJ2-7; D may be TRBD2 (6 bases). Trimming left V 6 bases short and J 2 bases short, with 14 bases between. Germline-derived CDR1 and CDR2 are SGHNT and YENEEA. The CDR3 spans 14 residues. CDR3 region: CASSPREGTYEQYF. DNA of the CDR3: TGTGCCAGCAGTCCGCGGGAAGGAACCTACGAGCAGTACTTC.

This clone was observed a handful of times. The rearrangement links TRBV2 to TRBJ2-7; tentative D call: TRBD2 (6 bases). V dropped 9 bases and J dropped 7 bases, with 16 bases sitting between them. CDR1 is SNHLY and CDR2 is FYNNEI in the germline V gene. The CDR3 runs to 12 residues. In nucleotides, the CDR3 is TGTGCCAGTACCGGGACTGAAGGGGAGCAGTACTTC. Residues: CASTGTEGEQYF.

This chain links TRBV15 with TRBJ2-3; TRBD1 agrees at 8 bases. CDR3 size: 15 residues. The ends lost 2 bases at V and 3 bases at J; junction bases unmatched: 4. CDR1 and CDR2 (germline): LNHNV, YYDKDF (reference sequence). The CDR3 spells CATSRRTGSTDTQYF. CDR3 nucleotides: TGTGCCACCAGCAGAAGGACAGGGAGTACAGATACGCAGTATTTT. The complete variable domain, with remaining parts taken from reference TRBV15 and TRBJ2-3, reads DAMVIQNPRYQVTQFGKPVTLSCSQTLNHNVMYWYQQKSSQAPKLLFHYYDKDFNNEADTPDNFQSRRPNTSFCFLDIRSPGLGDTAMYLCATSRRTGSTDTQYFGPGTRLTVL.

A few counts support this clone. This chain uses TRBV29-1 with TRBJ1-1; 7 bases align to TRBD1. Germline V gene sequence: CDR1 SQVTM, CDR2 ANQGSEA. This CDR3 spans 13 amino acids. After removal of 5 bases from V and 1 base from J, the junction contained 4 bases not matched to a gene. CDR3 loop: CSVLTGWNTEAFF. DNA for the CDR3: TGCAGCGTTCTGACAGGGTGGAACACTGAAGCTTTCTTT.

This rearrangement joins TRBV27 to TRBJ2-1, with TRBD1 identical over 7 bases. Germline lookup yields CDR1 MNHEY and CDR2 SMNVEV (reference sequence). The CDR3 length is 15 residues. V shed 4 bases, J shed 9 bases, and the junction held 12 bases outside the gene matches. DNA of the CDR3: TGTGCCAGCAGTTCGGGACAGCTACAAATGAGTGAGCAGTTCTTC. It is translated as CASSSGQLQMSEQFF.

In this sample, this clone turned up a few times. This chain links TRBV27 with TRBJ2-2; weak D call: TRBD2 (5 bases). The CDR3 runs 15 residues. V was cut by 8 bases and J by 2 bases, with 15 bases left in between. The V gene's germline CDR1 is MNHEY and CDR2 SMNVEV (reference sequence). The CDR3 DNA follows: TGTGCCAGCGGACTGTCTAGGCTAAACACCGGGGAGCTGTTTTTT. Residues: CASGLSRLNTGELFF.

CDR3 nucleotide sequence: TGTGCCAGCAGCCCCCTGGGAGGGGGAGGTTCAGAGACCCAGTACTTC. Its protein product is CASSPLGGGGSETQYF. V is TRBV9 and J is TRBJ2-5; D may be TRBD2 (7 bases). Trimming shortened V by 4 bases and J by 4 bases, and 20 bases separated the two germline ends. In germline, CDR1 is SGDLS, CDR2 YYNGEE. There are 16 residues in the CDR3.

This rearrangement joins TRBV7-6 to TRBJ2-7; 7 bases map to TRBD1. Germline V gene data show CDR1 as SGHVS and CDR2 as FNYEAQ. V shed 1 base, J shed 3 bases, and the junction held 6 bases outside the gene matches. This CDR3 is 15 amino acids long. In nucleotides, the CDR3 is TGTGCCAGCAGCTTAGAAGGGGGCCGGTTCTACGAGCAGTACGTC. Protein product: CASSLEGGRFYEQYV.

The rearrangement links TRBV4-2 to TRBJ2-3; 7 bases agree with TRBD2. Germline CDR1 LGHNA, CDR2 YNFKEQ. V trimming: 3 bases; J trimming: 0 bases; junction bases outside the gene matches: 3. This CDR3 spans 15 amino acids. CDR3 region: CASSQRLASTDTQYF. CDR3 coding DNA: TGTGCCAGCAGCCAGCGACTAGCTAGCACAGATACGCAGTATTTT.

The chain uses TRBV9 and TRBJ2-3, with D possibly being TRBD1 or TRBD2 (5 bases each). Germline V gives CDR1 SGDLS, CDR2 YYNGEE. Between the trimmed V and J ends, which lost 3 bases and 3 bases, there was a span of 17 bases. The CDR3 runs to 16 residues. The CDR3 region has the DNA TGTGCCAGCAGCGCTCAGGGAGTCGGAGGTACAGATACGCAGTATTTT. Translated, it gives CASSAQGVGGTDTQYF.

The chain joins TRBV7-9 to TRBJ1-6, with D unresolved. V dropped 2 bases and J dropped 10 bases, with 9 bases sitting between them. The CDR3 covers 13 residues. CDR1 SEHNR and CDR2 FQNEAQ come from the germline V gene (reference sequence). CDR3: CASSLKVDSPLHF. The CDR3 DNA sequence: TGTGCCAGCAGCTTAAAGGTGGACTCACCCCTCCACTTT. The whole variable domain, filled in from reference TRBV7-9 and TRBJ1-6, reads DTGVSQNPRHKITKRGQNVTFRCDPISEHNRLYWYRQTLGQGPEFLTYFQNEAQLEKSRLLSDRFSAERPKGSFSTLEIQRTEQGDSAMYLCASSLKVDSPLHFGNGTRLTVT.

J is TRBJ2-7 and V is TRBV7-2; D unclear. The germline CDR1 and CDR2 sequences are SGHTA and FQGNSA. With 7 bases removed from V and 6 bases from J, the gap between germline ends came to 16 bases. The CDR3 is made up of 13 amino acids. CDR3 sequence reads: CASTLTPASEQYF. The CDR3 nucleotides read TGTGCCAGCACCCTAACCCCGGCGTCCGAGCAGTACTTC.